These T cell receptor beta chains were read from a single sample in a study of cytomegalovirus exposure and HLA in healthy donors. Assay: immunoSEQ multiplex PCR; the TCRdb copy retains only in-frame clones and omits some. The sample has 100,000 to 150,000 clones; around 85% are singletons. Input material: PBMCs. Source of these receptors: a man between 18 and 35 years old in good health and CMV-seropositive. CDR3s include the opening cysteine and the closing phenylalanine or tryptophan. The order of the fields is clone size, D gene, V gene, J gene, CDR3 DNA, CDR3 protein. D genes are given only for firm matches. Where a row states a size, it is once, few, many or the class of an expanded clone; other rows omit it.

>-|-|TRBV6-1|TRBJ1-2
TGTGCCAGCACGCCGAGGGCTAACTATGGCTACACCTTC
CASTPRANYGYTF
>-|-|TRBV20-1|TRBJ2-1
TGCAGTGCCCTGTACTCCGAGCAGTTCTTC
CSALYSEQFF
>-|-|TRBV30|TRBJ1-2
TGTGCCTGGAGTGACGGTAACTATGGCTACACCTTC
CAWSDGNYGYTF
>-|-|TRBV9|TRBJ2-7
TGTGCCAGCAACGGAGGGATCGGCTACGAGCAGTACTTC
CASNGGIGYEQYF
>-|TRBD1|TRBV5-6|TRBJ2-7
TGTGCCAGCAGCTTGGGACAGGGGGCGGACGAGCAGTACTTC
CASSLGQGADEQYF
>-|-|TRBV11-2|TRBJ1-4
TGTGCCAGCAGCGTTATAGATCCGGATGAAAAACTGTTTTTT
CASSVIDPDEKLFF
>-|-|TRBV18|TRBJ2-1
TGTGCCAGCTCTCCGGGGACTCGACCCAATGAGCAGTTCTTC
CASSPGTRPNEQFF
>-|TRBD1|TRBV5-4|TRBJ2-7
TGTGCCAGCAGCGAAGACGACAGGGCCTCCTACGAGCAGTACTTC
CASSEDDRASYEQYF
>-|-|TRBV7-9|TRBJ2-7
TGTGCCAGCAGCCCCGACACGAGCTCCTACGAGCAGTACTTC
CASSPDTSSYEQYF
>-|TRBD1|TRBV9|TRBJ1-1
TGTGCCAGCAGCGTAATCAGGGACAGTGAGAACACTGAAGCTTTCTTT
CASSVIRDSENTEAFF
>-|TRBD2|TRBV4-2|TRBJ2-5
TGTGCCAGCAGCCAACTAGCGGGGGGAAGCGAGACCCAGTACTTC
CASSQLAGGSETQYF
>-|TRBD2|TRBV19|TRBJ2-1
TGTGCCAGCGGGGGACTAGCGGGAGTTAATTACAATGAGCAGTTCTTC
CASGGLAGVNYNEQFF
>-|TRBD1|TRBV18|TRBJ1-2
TGTGCCAGCTCACCGACTTCGGACAGGGTGGGATATGGCTACACCTTC
CASSPTSDRVGYGYTF
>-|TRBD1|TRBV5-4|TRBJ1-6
TGTGCCAGCAGCTTGTCAGGGACAGGGAGCTCCTATAATTCACCCCTCCACTTT
CASSLSGTGSSYNSPLHF
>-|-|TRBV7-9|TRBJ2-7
TGTGCCAGCAGCCCAGGACTGGCCCCCTACGAGCAGTACTTC
CASSPGLAPYEQYF
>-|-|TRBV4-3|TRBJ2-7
TGCGCCAGCAGCCAAGGTTTACAGGCAGAGAACTACGAGCAGTACTTC
CASSQGLQAENYEQYF
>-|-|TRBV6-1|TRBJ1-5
TGTGCCAGCCTTACACCGGCGGGGTTAGGGCAGCCCCAGCATTTT
CASLTPAGLGQPQHF
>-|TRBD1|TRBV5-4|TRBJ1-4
TGTGCCAGCAGCCCGAAACCAGGGGGTAATGAAAAACTGTTTTTT
CASSPKPGGNEKLFF
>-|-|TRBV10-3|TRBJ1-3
TGTGCCATCAGTGAAACAGGATCGGGAAACACCATATATTTT
CAISETGSGNTIYF
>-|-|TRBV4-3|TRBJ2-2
TGCGCCAGCAGCCACAGGACCGGGGAGCTGTTTTTT
CASSHRTGELFF
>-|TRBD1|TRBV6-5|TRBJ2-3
TGTGCCAGCAGTTGGGACAGCAGCACAGATACGCAGTATTTT
CASSWDSSTDTQYF
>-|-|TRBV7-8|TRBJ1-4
TGTGCCAGCAGCCCCGACCCGACAAAACATAATGAAAAACTGTTTTTT
CASSPDPTKHNEKLFF
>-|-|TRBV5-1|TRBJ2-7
TGCGCCAGCAGCCCTACCTCTGGCTCCTACGAGCAGTACTTC
CASSPTSGSYEQYF
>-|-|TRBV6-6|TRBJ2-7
TGTGCCAGCAGTGTTACAGATACCTACGAGCAGTACTTC
CASSVTDTYEQYF
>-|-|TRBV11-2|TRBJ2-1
TGTGCCAGCAGCTTAGACGGGAGCTCCTACAATGAGCAGTTCTTC
CASSLDGSSYNEQFF
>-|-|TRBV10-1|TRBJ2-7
TGCGCCAGCAGTGAACCGGGGAGCGAGCAGTACTTC
CASSEPGSEQYF
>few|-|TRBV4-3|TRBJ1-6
TGCGCCAGCAGCCAAGACCGGACAGATAATTCACCCCTCCACTTT
CASSQDRTDNSPLHF
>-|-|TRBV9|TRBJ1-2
TGTGCCAGCAGAGGAGATCTGGGTGGGAACTATGGCTACACCTTC
CASRGDLGGNYGYTF
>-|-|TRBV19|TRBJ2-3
TGTGCCAGTCGGAGAAAGGGAGCAGATACGCAGTATTTT
CASRRKGADTQYF
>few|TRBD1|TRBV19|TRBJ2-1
TGTGCCAGTAGCCGGAGGGGGACAGGGGACAATGAGCAGTTCTTC
CASSRRGTGDNEQFF
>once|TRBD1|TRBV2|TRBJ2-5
TGTGCCAGAGAGAGACAGGGGAACCAAGAGACCCAGTACTTC
CARERQGNQETQYF
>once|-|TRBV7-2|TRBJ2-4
TGTGCCAGCAGCTTCTCAGGGAAAAACATTCAGTACTTC
CASSFSGKNIQYF
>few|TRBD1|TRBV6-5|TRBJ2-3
TGTGCCAGCAGACGGCCGGACAGGGGAGATACGCAGTATTTT
CASRRPDRGDTQYF
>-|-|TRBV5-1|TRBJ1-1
TGCGCCAGCAGCCAAGTGGGACATCCCACGGAAGCTTTCTTT
CASSQVGHPTEAFF
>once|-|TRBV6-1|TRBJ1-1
TGTGCCAGCAGCGAGCACAGGAATATGAACACTGAAGCTTTCTTT
CASSEHRNMNTEAFF
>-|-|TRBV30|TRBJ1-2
TGTGCCTGGAGCCCGACTTCCGTCGGTGGCTACACCTTC
CAWSPTSVGGYTF
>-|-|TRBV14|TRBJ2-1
TGTGCCAGCAGCCAAGAGATGGGACAACAAGCTGGCAATGAGCAGTTCTTC
CASSQEMGQQAGNEQFF
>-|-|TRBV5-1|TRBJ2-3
TGCGCCAGCAGCTTGGGAGCAACAGATACGCAGTATTTT
CASSLGATDTQYF
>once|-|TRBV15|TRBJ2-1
TGTGCCACCAGCAGAGCCGATATGCTCCTACGCTACAATGAGCAGTTCTTC
CATSRADMLLRYNEQFF
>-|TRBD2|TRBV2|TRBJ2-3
TGTGCCAGCAGTGGTGGGACTAGCAGGGCAGATACGCAGTATTTT
CASSGGTSRADTQYF
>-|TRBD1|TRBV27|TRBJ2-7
TGTGCCAGCAGTTGGAACAGGGGGTCCTACGAGCAGTACTTC
CASSWNRGSYEQYF
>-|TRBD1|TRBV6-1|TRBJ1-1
TGTGCCAGCAGGGGGACAGGGGTTGAAGCTTTCTTT
CASRGTGVEAFF
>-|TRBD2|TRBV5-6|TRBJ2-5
TGTGCCAGCAGCCCTAGCGGGGGGGCCACCCAGTACTTC
CASSPSGGATQYF